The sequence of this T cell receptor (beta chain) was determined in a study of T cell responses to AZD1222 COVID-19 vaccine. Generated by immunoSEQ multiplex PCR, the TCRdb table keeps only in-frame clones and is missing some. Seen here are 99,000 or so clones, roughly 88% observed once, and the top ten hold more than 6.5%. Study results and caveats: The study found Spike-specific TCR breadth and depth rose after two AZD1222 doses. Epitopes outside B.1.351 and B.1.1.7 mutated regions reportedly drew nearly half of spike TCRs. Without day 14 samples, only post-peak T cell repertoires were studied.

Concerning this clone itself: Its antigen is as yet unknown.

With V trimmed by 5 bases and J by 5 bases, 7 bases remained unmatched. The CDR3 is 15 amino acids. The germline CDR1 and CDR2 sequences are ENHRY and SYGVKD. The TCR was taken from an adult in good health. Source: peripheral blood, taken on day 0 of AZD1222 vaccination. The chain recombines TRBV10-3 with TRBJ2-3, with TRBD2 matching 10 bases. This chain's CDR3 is CAISPSGSGKDTQYF. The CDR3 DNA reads TGTGCCATCAGTCCTAGCGGGAGTGGGAAAGATACGCAGTATTTT.